Presented here are 20 T cell receptor beta chains from one specimen sequenced in a study of cytomegalovirus exposure and HLA in healthy donors. The PCR contained 60 Vbeta and 13 Jbeta primers. Profiled with immunoSEQ multiplex PCR; TCRdb holds only in-frame clones, not every one. The sample has some 160,000 clones, 68% seen once; the top ten hold 4% to 5.5%. The material sequenced was PBMCs. These receptors were collected from a man between 60 and 70 years old in good health and CMV-seronegative.

This clone was counted once. The rearrangement uses TRBV5-6 and TRBJ1-5; perhaps TRBD1 as D (5 bases). The length of the CDR3 is 16 residues. Germline V gene data show CDR1 as SGHDT and CDR2 as YYEEEE. V dropped 3 bases and J dropped 2 bases, with 15 bases sitting between them. CDR3 sequence reads: CASSSFRVLGNQPQHF. As DNA, the CDR3 is TGTGCCAGCAGCTCATTCAGGGTTCTCGGCAATCAGCCCCAGCATTTT.

This sequence joins TRBV18 and TRBJ2-1; 7 nucleotides align to TRBD1. Unmatched junction bases numbered 9, after V lost 4 bases and J lost 6 bases. The CDR3 is 15 residues long. Per germline, CDR1 KGHSH and CDR2 LQKENI. The CDR3 sequence: CASSRTGANFNEQFF. The CDR3 coding sequence is TGTGCCAGCTCACGAACAGGGGCGAATTTCAATGAGCAGTTCTTC.

The chain recombines TRBV27 with TRBJ2-3; 7 nucleotides align to TRBD2. This CDR3 comprises 12 residues. V was pared by 3 bases and J by 13 bases, with 7 bases of the junction left unmatched. In germline, CDR1 is MNHEY, CDR2 SMNVEV (reference sequence). The CDR3: CASSLGGRAKYF. CDR3 nucleotide sequence: TGTGCCAGCAGTTTGGGTGGGAGGGCCAAGTATTTT.

In this sample, this clone turned up a few times. The CDR3 here is CASIQRGLAGASYPYEQYF. DNA of the CDR3: TGTGCCAGCATCCAAAGGGGACTAGCGGGAGCCTCTTACCCTTACGAGCAGTACTTC. This sequence joins TRBV28 and TRBJ2-7; 14 bases map to TRBD2. The CDR3 has 19 residues. Germline V gene sequence: CDR1 MDHEN, CDR2 SYDVKM. V shed 7 bases and J 4 bases; nucleotides not matched to a gene: 18.

The chain links TRBV10-3 to TRBJ2-3, with 7 bases fitting TRBD2. The germline V gene has CDR1 ENHRY and CDR2 SYGVKD. Trimming cost V 0 bases and J 4 bases; bases outside gene matches: 7. There are 16 residues in the CDR3. The CDR3 coding sequence is TGTGCCATCAGTGAGTCGACGGGAGGACATTCAGATACGCAGTATTTT. It encodes CAISESTGGHSDTQYF.

With regard to this clone: One junction end disagrees with the germline gene, perhaps due to a read error. This chain uses TRBV7-7 with TRBJ2-1, with D maybe TRBD2 (5 bases). The germline V gene encodes CDR1 SSHAT and CDR2 FNYEAQ (reference sequence). The CDR3 loop spans 14 amino acids. The CDR3 loop is CASSPGRDYNEQFF. CDR3 in DNA: TGTGCTAGCAGCCCTGGACGGGACTACAATGAGCAGTTCTTC.

The V gene is TRBV30, the J gene TRBJ2-7, with 7 nucleotides matching TRBD1. The CDR3 spans 11 residues. Per germline, CDR1 GTSNPN and CDR2 SVGIG (reference sequence). Trimming at V came to 5 bases and at J to 2 bases, leaving 0 bases not matched to a gene. Here the CDR3 reads CAWGTAYEQYF. The DNA of the CDR3 is TGTGCCTGGGGGACAGCCTACGAGCAGTACTTC.

About this clone itself: A much more abundant neighbour one base away suggests this may be a read error. V gene TRBV30 combines with J gene TRBJ1-4, with TRBD1 as a possible D gene (5 bases). CDR1 is GTSNPN and CDR2 is SVGIG in the germline V gene (reference sequence). The V and J ends lost 1 base and 8 bases respectively, with 11 bases between them. The CDR3 has 13 residues. The CDR3 loop is CAWSERGGEKLFF. The CDR3 DNA reads as TGTGCCTGGAGTGAAAGGGGCGGCGAAAAACTGTTTTTT.

The V and J genes are TRBV5-1 and TRBJ1-1; 7 bases map to TRBD1. From germline, CDR1 is SGHRS and CDR2 YFSETQ. The V segment lost 2 bases and the J segment 2 bases; nucleotides outside the gene matches: 9. The CDR3 spans 16 residues. This chain's CDR3 is CASSFTTGDLNTEAFF. The CDR3, as DNA: TGCGCCAGCAGCTTTACCACAGGGGACCTCAACACTGAAGCTTTCTTT.

The rearrangement joins TRBV5-1 to TRBJ1-1, with a tentative D call TRBD1 (6 bases). Trimming stripped 2 bases from V and 4 bases from J, with 15 bases between. The CDR3 has 15 amino acids. The germline V gene encodes CDR1 SGHRS and CDR2 YFSETQ. The DNA of the CDR3 is TGCGCCAGCAGCTTCGGGTCAGGGGCAGCCACTGAAGCTTTCTTT. The encoded protein is CASSFGSGAATEAFF.

The rearrangement uses TRBV7-6 and TRBJ2-1; maybe TRBD2 (6 bases). Trimming took off 5 bases at V and 5 bases at J, with 10 bases between the two ends. This CDR3 region has 13 residues. Germline V gene data show CDR1 as SGHVS and CDR2 as FNYEAQ. In nucleotides, the CDR3 is TGTGCCAGCAGCGTCGGACTAAACAATGAGCAGTTCTTC. Its translation is CASSVGLNNEQFF.

The rearrangement uses TRBV27 and TRBJ2-3, with 7 bases that match TRBD2. V shed 4 bases, J shed 6 bases, and the junction held 1 base outside the gene matches. CDR1 is MNHEY, CDR2 SMNVEV, per germline (reference sequence). The length of the CDR3 is 12 residues. The CDR3 DNA sequence: TGTGCCAGCAGTTACGGGAGGGATACGCAGTATTTT. Translating gives CASSYGRDTQYF.

V and J are TRBV27 and TRBJ1-5, with a possible D match to TRBD1 (6 bases). The germline V gene encodes CDR1 MNHEY and CDR2 SMNVEV (reference sequence). The CDR3 length is 16 residues. V was cut by 2 bases and J by 3 bases, with 14 bases left in between. CDR3 nucleotide sequence: TGTGCCAGCAGTTTAAATTCAGGGGACTACAATCAGCCCCAGCATTTT. Protein sequence: CASSLNSGDYNQPQHF.

In this sample, this clone turned up a few times. V is TRBV19 and J is TRBJ2-3, with 9 bases identical to TRBD2. The length of the CDR3 is 14 residues. Unmatched junction bases numbered 1, after V lost 6 bases and J lost 0 bases. CDR1 is LNHDA and CDR2 is SQIVND in the germline V gene (reference sequence). CDR3 bases: TGTGCCAGTAGCACTAGCGGGAGCACAGATACGCAGTATTTT. It translates to CASSTSGSTDTQYF.

This clone was detected only a few times. This sequence joins TRBV30 and TRBJ2-1, with 13 bases aligning to TRBD2. With V trimmed by 3 bases and J by 1 base, 0 bases remained unmatched. There are 15 residues in the CDR3. The germline gives CDR1 GTSNPN, CDR2 SVGIG (reference sequence). The DNA for the CDR3 is TGTGCCTGGAGACTAGCGGGAGGGTCCTACAATGAGCAGTTCTTC. Its protein is CAWRLAGGSYNEQFF.

This clone was seen a handful of times. V is TRBV11-3 and J is TRBJ2-2; no clear D gene. The germline CDR1 and CDR2 sequences are SGHNT and YENEEA. Trimming removed 6 bases from V and 5 bases from J, with 10 bases in between. This CDR3 has 13 amino acids. CDR3 bases: TGTGCCAGCAGTCAGACGAGGACCGGGGAGCTGTTTTTT. This encodes CASSQTRTGELFF.

The chain couples TRBV9 to TRBJ2-7, with a weak D call TRBD2 (7 bases). This CDR3 contains 15 residues. The germline V gene has CDR1 SGDLS and CDR2 YYNGEE. V gave up 3 bases and J gave up 5 bases, with 18 bases separating them. The CDR3 DNA sequence: TGTGCCAGCAGCGCCTTAGGGGGAGGGTTCGACGAGCAGTACTTC. Translating gives CASSALGGGFDEQYF.

V is TRBV15 and J is TRBJ2-6; a possible D gene is TRBD2 (7 bases). The CDR3 spans 16 residues. V was trimmed by 5 bases and J by 2 bases, leaving 13 bases between them. Per the germline V gene, CDR1 is LNHNV and CDR2 is YYDKDF (reference sequence). The CDR3 DNA sequence: TGTGCCACCAGCGCAGGGGAGGGGGCTGGGGCCAACGTCCTGACTTTC. Encoded protein: CATSAGEGAGANVLTF.

This clone was counted between two and nine times. This chain connects TRBV10-3 to TRBJ2-5, with TRBD1 matching over 12 bases. This CDR3 comprises 15 residues. CDR1 ENHRY and CDR2 SYGVKD come from the germline V gene. The trim removed 5 bases at V and 4 bases at J, leaving 5 bases unmatched. The CDR3: CAISPGQGALETQYF. The CDR3 DNA sequence: TGTGCCATCAGTCCGGGACAGGGGGCGTTAGAGACCCAGTACTTC.

This chain joins TRBV28 and TRBJ1-1, with D perhaps matching TRBD1 (6 bases). CDR1 and CDR2 from the germline V gene are MDHEN and SYDVKM. The CDR3 consists of 12 residues. V was pared by 3 bases and J by 8 bases, with 10 bases between. As DNA, the CDR3 is TGTGCCAGCAGTTTGTATGGGACAGAAGCTTTCTTT. Its translation: CASSLYGTEAFF.